The next 2 T cell receptor beta chains were all read from a single sample in a study of CD8 T cells in Susac syndrome. Reverse transcription of roughly 0.5 to 1 ug RNA was performed with random hexamers. TCRdb ran MiXCR on the immunoSEQ multiplex PCR reads and lists one entry per CDR3 protein. The table lists approximately 140,000 distinct CDR3 sequences, 75% to 90% of them singletons. Sequenced: CD8+ T cells from PBMCs. These receptor sequences come from a human donor with multiple sclerosis.

The rearrangement uses TRBV12-3 or TRBV12-4 and TRBJ2-1; TRBD2 might be the D (6 bases). The CDR3 consists of 15 residues. The V gene lost 3 bases and the J gene lost 3 bases, with 12 bases spanning the gap. CDR3 DNA sequence: TGTGCCAGCAGTTTTGCGGCGGGACTCTACAATGAGCAGTTCTTC. It yields the protein CASSFAAGLYNEQFF.

This clonotype was detected only a few times. The chain joins TRBV7-9 to TRBJ2-5; 14 positions agree with TRBD2. The V and J ends lost 5 bases and 1 base, in that order; junction bases with no gene match: 6. The germline gives CDR1 SEHNR, CDR2 FQNEAQ (reference sequence). The CDR3 length is 17 residues. CDR3 sequence: CASSPGTSGGLQETQYF. The CDR3 DNA reads as TGTGCCAGCAGCCCCGGGACTAGCGGGGGCCTCCAAGAGACCCAGTACTTC. The full variable domain, rest sourced from reference TRBV7-9 and TRBJ2-5, is DTGVSQNPRHKITKRGQNVTFRCDPISEHNRLYWYRQTLGQGPEFLTYFQNEAQLEKSRLLSDRFSAERPKGSFSTLEIQRTEQGDSAMYLCASSPGTSGGLQETQYFGPGTRLLVL.